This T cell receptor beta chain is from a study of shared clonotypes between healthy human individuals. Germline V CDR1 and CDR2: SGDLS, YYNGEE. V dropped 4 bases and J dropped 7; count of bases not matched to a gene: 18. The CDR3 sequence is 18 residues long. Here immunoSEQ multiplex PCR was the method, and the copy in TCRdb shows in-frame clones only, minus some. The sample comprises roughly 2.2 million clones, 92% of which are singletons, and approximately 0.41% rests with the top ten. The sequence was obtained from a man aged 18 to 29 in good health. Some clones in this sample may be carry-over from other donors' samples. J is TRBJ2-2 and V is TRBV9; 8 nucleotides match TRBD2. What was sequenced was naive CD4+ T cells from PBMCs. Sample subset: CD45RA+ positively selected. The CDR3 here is CASSTRGGTSEGGGELFF. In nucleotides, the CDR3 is TGTGCCAGCAGCACCCGAGGAGGGACTAGTGAGGGTGGCGGGGAGCTGTTTTTT.